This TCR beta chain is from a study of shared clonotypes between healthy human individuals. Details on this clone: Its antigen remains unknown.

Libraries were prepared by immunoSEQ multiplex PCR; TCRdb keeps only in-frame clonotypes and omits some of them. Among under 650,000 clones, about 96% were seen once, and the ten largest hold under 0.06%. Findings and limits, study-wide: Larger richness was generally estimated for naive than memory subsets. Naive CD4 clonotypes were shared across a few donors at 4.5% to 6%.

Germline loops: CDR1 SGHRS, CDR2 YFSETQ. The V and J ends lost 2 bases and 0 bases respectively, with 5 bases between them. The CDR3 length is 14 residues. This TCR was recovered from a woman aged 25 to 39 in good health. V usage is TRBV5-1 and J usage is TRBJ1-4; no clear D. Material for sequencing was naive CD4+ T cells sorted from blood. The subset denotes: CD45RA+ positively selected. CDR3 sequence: CASSLGSTNEKLFF. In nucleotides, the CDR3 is TGCGCCAGCAGCTTAGGGTCAACTAATGAAAAACTGTTTTTT. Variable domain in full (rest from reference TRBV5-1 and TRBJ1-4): KAGVTQTPRYLIKTRGQQVTLSCSPISGHRSVSWYQQTPGQGLQFLFEYFSETQRNKGNFPGRFSGRQFSNSRSEMNVSTLELGDSALYLCASSLGSTNEKLFFGSGTQLSVL.